The 7 T cell receptor beta chains listed next were all sequenced from one sample in a study. One entry per CDR3 protein results from TCRdb running MiXCR on the RT-PCR reads. In the table there are about 700,000 distinct CDR3 sequences, 14% of which are singletons. Input material: memory CD4+ T cells from blood. These receptors came from a female donor in good health, serving as a healthy control.

This clonotype came up a few times. The CDR3 sequence is CSAEGATNEKLFF. As DNA, the CDR3 is TGCAGCGCTGAGGGGGCAACTAATGAAAAACTGTTTTTT. The chain has TRBV20-1 and TRBJ1-4; D perhaps matches TRBD1 (6 bases). The length of the CDR3 is 13 residues. The germline gives CDR1 DFQATT, CDR2 SNEGSKA (reference sequence).

This clonotype was seen a single time. The chain combines TRBV27 with TRBJ2-3; D might be TRBD1 or TRBD2, each matching 5 bases. CDR1 and CDR2 (germline): MNHEY, SMNVEV (reference sequence). Trimming removed 2 bases at V and 6 bases at J, with 12 bases between. This CDR3 region has 14 residues. CDR3 nucleotide sequence: TGTGCCAGCAGTTTAAGGCGGGCAGGGGATACGCAGTATTTT. Translation gives CASSLRRAGDTQYF.

The rearrangement joins TRBV10-3 to TRBJ2-1; TRBD1 might be the D (6 bases). V was pared by 5 bases and J by 1 base, with 12 bases between. CDR3 length: 15 amino acids. CDR1 and CDR2 (germline): ENHRY, SYGVKD. CDR3 sequence: CAISTGQGSYNEQFF. CDR3 in DNA: TGTGCCATCAGTACAGGGCAAGGGTCCTACAATGAGCAGTTCTTC.

This clonotype was counted ten times or more. The CDR3 region is CASSPGTEAFF. CDR3 nucleotide sequence: TGTGCCAGCAGCCCAGGGACTGAAGCTTTCTTT. The chain joins TRBV18 to TRBJ1-1, with TRBD1 as a possible D gene (5 bases). Trimming left V 8 bases short and J 5 bases short, with 9 bases between. CDR1 and CDR2 (germline): KGHSH, LQKENI. This CDR3 region has 11 residues.

This clonotype was detected only a few times. The J gene is TRBJ1-2, the V gene TRBV15; no clear D gene. V lost 2 bases and J lost 3, with 10 bases in between. This CDR3 has 14 amino acids. Germline V gene sequence: CDR1 LNHNV, CDR2 YYDKDF (reference sequence). The chain's CDR3 is CATSRSGGYYGYTF. The CDR3 coding sequence is TGTGCCACCAGCAGATCCGGCGGTTACTATGGCTACACCTTC.

This clonotype was seen a handful of times. J is TRBJ2-3 and V is TRBV7-2, with no clear D. The V end was cut by 5 bases, the J end by 3 bases, with 15 bases between. Germline-derived CDR1 and CDR2 are SGHTA and FQGNSA. This CDR3 contains 15 residues. This chain's CDR3 is CASSMTRQFTDTQYF. In DNA, the CDR3 is TGTGCCAGCAGCATGACTCGACAATTTACAGATACGCAGTATTTT. The full variable domain, rest sourced from reference TRBV7-2 and TRBJ2-3, is GAGVSQSPSNKVTEKGKDVELRCDPISGHTALYWYRQSLGQGLEFLIYFQGNSAPDKSGLPSDRFSAERTGGSVSTLTIQRTQQEDSAVYLCASSMTRQFTDTQYFGPGTRLTVL.

The V call is TRBV2, the J call TRBJ2-5; D is uncertain. The CDR3 spans 15 residues. Germline lookup yields CDR1 SNHLY and CDR2 FYNNEI. Trimming pared 2 bases from V and 3 bases from J, leaving 13 bases between. The CDR3 is CASSESRGTKETQYF. Here the CDR3 DNA reads TGTGCCAGCAGTGAATCACGCGGCACTAAAGAGACCCAGTACTTC.